This entry lists 23 T cell receptor beta chains sequenced from one sample in a study of TIL therapy for anti-PD-1-resistant metastatic lung cancer. Sample time point: pre-treatment sample, taken before nivolumab and TIL therapy. Sequencing used immunoSEQ v3. The table came from immunoSEQ multiplex PCR; TCRdb's copy has only in-frame clones and leaves some out. The sample lists about 52,000 clones; 79% were seen once. The sequencing used blood, collected at baseline. The receptors were gathered from a woman aged 25 to 80 with non-small cell lung cancer.

The chain carries TRBV19 and TRBJ2-1; 8 bases line up with TRBD1. This CDR3 contains 13 residues. The V segment lost 5 bases and the J segment 8 bases; nucleotides outside the gene matches: 5. Germline CDR1 LNHDA, CDR2 SQIVND (reference sequence). This CDR3 reads CASSSDRDYEQFF. For the CDR3, the DNA is TGTGCCAGTAGTTCGGACAGGGACTATGAGCAGTTCTTC.

The chain carries TRBV2 and TRBJ1-2; TRBD1 might be the D (5 bases). V was trimmed by 2 bases and J by 6 bases, leaving 7 bases between them. The CDR3 totals 12 residues. Germline lookup yields CDR1 SNHLY and CDR2 FYNNEI. CDR3 DNA: TGTGCCAGCAGTGAAAACAGGAATGGCTACACCTTC. This sequence encodes CASSENRNGYTF.

This clone was detected only once. This sequence joins TRBV29-1 and TRBJ2-7, with D unclear. Germline loops: CDR1 SQVTM, CDR2 ANQGSEA. This CDR3 has 13 residues. Trimming took off 2 bases at V and 5 bases at J, with 13 bases between the two ends. The CDR3 here is CSVELGLSDEQYF. CDR3 nucleotide sequence: TGCAGCGTTGAATTGGGTCTATCTGACGAGCAGTACTTC.

The gene calls are TRBV5-1 and TRBJ2-1; TRBD2 matches at 7 bases. Germline V lookup: CDR1 SGHRS, CDR2 YFSETQ. V was clipped by 3 bases and J by 3 bases; unmatched bases: 3. CDR3 length equals 14 residues. The CDR3 region is CASSSGLVYNEQFF. Written as DNA, the CDR3 is TGCGCCAGCAGCTCCGGACTAGTCTACAATGAGCAGTTCTTC. The full variable domain, completed using reference TRBV5-1 and TRBJ2-1, is KAGVTQTPRYLIKTRGQQVTLSCSPISGHRSVSWYQQTPGQGLQFLFEYFSETQRNKGNFPGRFSGRQFSNSRSEMNVSTLELGDSALYLCASSSGLVYNEQFFGPGTRLTVL.

The chain joins TRBV29-1 to TRBJ2-1; 8 bases are a match to TRBD2. Germline-derived CDR1 and CDR2 are SQVTM and ANQGSEA. This CDR3 has 16 residues. V lost 6 bases to trimming and J lost 4 bases; unmatched junction nucleotides: 14. Written as DNA, the CDR3 is TGCAGCGTCCAAACCCCACTAGCGGATAGATACAATGAGCAGTTCTTC. As protein: CSVQTPLADRYNEQFF.

CDR3 in DNA: TGTGCCAGCAGCTTACCCCCCTTCACTGAAGCTTTCTTT. Translating gives CASSLPPFTEAFF. The chain joins TRBV7-6 to TRBJ1-1; the D is unclear. This CDR3 has 13 residues. V shed 2 bases and J shed 4 bases, with 8 bases lying between them. In germline, CDR1 is SGHVS, CDR2 FNYEAQ.

V gene TRBV27 combines with J gene TRBJ2-7, with D maybe TRBD2 (5 bases). The CDR3 loop spans 12 amino acids. Germline V gives CDR1 MNHEY, CDR2 SMNVEV (reference sequence). V lost 8 bases and J lost 6, with 14 bases in between. The CDR3 reads CASRGAGVEQYF. The CDR3 coding sequence is TGTGCCAGCCGGGGTGCTGGCGTCGAGCAGTACTTC.

This chain links TRBV4-1 with TRBJ2-7; 7 bases align to TRBD1. The CDR3 extends over 14 amino acids. Germline loops: CDR1 MGHRA, CDR2 YSYEKL. V lost 4 bases, J lost 2 bases, and 5 bases stayed unmatched. The CDR3 reads CASSRGQPPYEQYF. The DNA for the CDR3 is TGCGCCAGCAGCCGGGGACAGCCGCCCTACGAGCAGTACTTC.

In this sample, this clone turned up once. The CDR3: CASSLGYEQYF. CDR3 sequence (DNA): TGTGCCAGCAGTTTGGGCTACGAGCAGTACTTC. This chain connects TRBV28 to TRBJ2-7, with D unresolved. The length of the CDR3 is 11 residues. Germline lookup yields CDR1 MDHEN and CDR2 SYDVKM. Trimming pared 3 bases from V and 3 bases from J, leaving 3 bases between.

The rearrangement links TRBV11-2 to TRBJ1-3, with TRBD1 as a possible D gene (5 bases). Trimming stripped 3 bases from V and 0 bases from J, with 6 bases between. This CDR3 comprises 14 residues. CDR1 is SGHAT, CDR2 FQNNGV, per germline. The CDR3 DNA follows: TGTGCCAGCAGCTTGGGACTCTCTGGAAACACCATATATTTT. This sequence encodes CASSLGLSGNTIYF.

V and J are TRBV6-5 and TRBJ1-2; D ambiguous. The germline gives CDR1 MNHEY, CDR2 SVGAGI. The CDR3 covers 15 residues. V lost 0 bases to trimming and J lost 3 bases, with 11 bases between them. CDR3 bases: TGTGCCAGCAGTTACTCAATATCGGCACACTATGGCTACACCTTC. Encoded protein: CASSYSISAHYGYTF.

The V call is TRBV5-1, the J call TRBJ2-3; 12 nucleotides line up with TRBD1. CDR3 length: 15 residues. The germline CDR1 and CDR2 sequences are SGHRS and YFSETQ. The V segment lost 3 bases and the J segment 7 bases; nucleotides outside the gene matches: 6. The CDR3 sequence: CASSSPGQGAHTQYF. The CDR3 nucleotides are TGCGCCAGCAGCTCCCCGGGACAGGGGGCTCATACGCAGTATTTT. The whole variable domain, filled in from reference TRBV5-1 and TRBJ2-3, reads KAGVTQTPRYLIKTRGQQVTLSCSPISGHRSVSWYQQTPGQGLQFLFEYFSETQRNKGNFPGRFSGRQFSNSRSEMNVSTLELGDSALYLCASSSPGQGAHTQYFGPGTRLTVL.

The chain couples TRBV7-8 to TRBJ2-6; TRBD2 might be the D (5 bases). Per the germline V gene, CDR1 is SGHVS and CDR2 is FQNEAQ. The V gene lost 5 bases and the J gene lost 2 bases, with 7 bases spanning the gap. The CDR3 has 14 amino acids. As DNA, the CDR3 is TGTGCCAGCAGCCTCGGGGCTGGGGCCAACGTCCTGACTTTC. Translation gives CASSLGAGANVLTF.

V and J are TRBV4-1 and TRBJ1-6; 8 bases match TRBD1. The CDR3 has 14 residues. Germline lookup yields CDR1 MGHRA and CDR2 YSYEKL. J lost 8 bases, V lost 5 bases, and 5 bases had no gene match. This CDR3 reads CASSSGQGHSPLHF. CDR3 nucleotide sequence: TGCGCCAGCAGCTCCGGACAGGGACATTCACCCCTCCACTTT.

The rearrangement uses TRBV25-1 and TRBJ2-1; possible D gene TRBD2, 6 bases. V was pared by 0 bases and J by 7 bases, with 22 bases between. This CDR3 is 18 amino acids long. Germline V lookup: CDR1 MGHDK, CDR2 SYGVNS. This CDR3 reads CASSEYFRWDLSGNEQFF. DNA of the CDR3: TGTGCCAGCAGTGAATATTTTCGATGGGACTTGTCGGGGAATGAGCAGTTCTTC.

The V and J genes are TRBV5-1 and TRBJ1-4; 10 nucleotides agree with TRBD1. This CDR3 has 14 amino acids. Germline CDR1 is SGHRS and CDR2 is YFSETQ. J was trimmed by 7 bases and V by 6 bases; bases with no gene match: 6. The CDR3 DNA reads TGCGCCAGCACCGCGACAGGGGGCGGTGAAAAACTGTTTTTT. Protein sequence: CASTATGGGEKLFF. The variable domain in full, completed from reference TRBV5-1 and TRBJ1-4, reads KAGVTQTPRYLIKTRGQQVTLSCSPISGHRSVSWYQQTPGQGLQFLFEYFSETQRNKGNFPGRFSGRQFSNSRSEMNVSTLELGDSALYLCASTATGGGEKLFFGSGTQLSVL.

This chain uses TRBV9 with TRBJ2-3; maybe TRBD2 (5 bases). This CDR3 comprises 15 residues. V was clipped by 4 bases and J by 2 bases, with 14 bases between them. Germline assignment: CDR1 SGDLS and CDR2 YYNGEE. CDR3 in amino acids: CASSPEVDTTDTQYF. For the CDR3, the DNA is TGTGCCAGCAGCCCGGAGGTCGACACCACAGATACGCAGTATTTT.

This sequence joins TRBV10-2 and TRBJ1-5; TRBD1 aligns across 8 bases. The germline gives CDR1 WSHSY, CDR2 SAAADI. The junction had 8 bases not matched to a gene; V was cut back by 8 bases and J by 2 bases. There are 15 residues in the CDR3. The CDR3 here is CASGGQGIGNQPQHF. CDR3 DNA: TGCGCCAGCGGAGGACAGGGCATAGGCAATCAGCCCCAGCATTTT.

The rearrangement joins TRBV5-1 to TRBJ2-5; 7 positions agree with TRBD2. Germline assignment: CDR1 SGHRS and CDR2 YFSETQ. The CDR3 length is 12 residues. V lost 5 bases to trimming and J lost 5 bases; unmatched junction nucleotides: 3. CDR3 sequence: CASRFGRETQYF. DNA for the CDR3: TGCGCCAGCAGGTTCGGGAGGGAGACCCAGTACTTC.

This clone was found once. The rearrangement joins TRBV4-1 to TRBJ2-1, with 8 bases aligning to TRBD1. V was pared by 0 bases and J by 8 bases, with 9 bases of the junction left unmatched. CDR1 MGHRA and CDR2 YSYEKL come from the germline V gene. The CDR3 spans 16 residues. The CDR3 loop reads CASSQERTGKRYEQFF. CDR3 in DNA: TGCGCCAGCAGCCAAGAAAGGACAGGGAAAAGGTATGAGCAGTTCTTC.

This clone occurred a few times. J is TRBJ2-5 and V is TRBV7-2; D may match TRBD1 or TRBD2 (6 bases each). CDR3 length: 15 residues. The germline V and J ends were trimmed by 1 base and 1 base, with 10 bases remaining between them. Germline lookup yields CDR1 SGHTA and CDR2 FQGNSA. This CDR3 reads CASSLVGGLQETQYF. The CDR3 bases are TGTGCCAGCAGCTTAGTGGGGGGCCTCCAAGAGACCCAGTACTTC.

This rearrangement joins TRBV29-1 to TRBJ1-2; 11 nucleotides agree with TRBD1. Trimming removed 7 bases from V and 4 bases from J; junction bases left unmatched: 5. Germline values: CDR1 SQVTM, CDR2 ANQGSEA. There are 13 residues in the CDR3. The CDR3, as DNA: TGCAGCGCCCGGGACAGGGGGGCCTATGGCTACACCTTC. Protein: CSARDRGAYGYTF.

The chain employs TRBV4-1 and TRBJ2-5; D is unresolved. CDR3 length equals 15 residues. The V end was cut by 1 base, the J end by 9 bases, with 18 bases between. CDR1 and CDR2 (germline): MGHRA, YSYEKL. The chain's CDR3 is CASSQVMAVHGAQYF. CDR3 bases: TGCGCCAGCAGCCAAGTTATGGCAGTTCATGGGGCCCAGTACTTC.